The source of this T cell receptor (beta chain) is a study of CXCR3-negative and CXCR3-positive naive CD8 T cells. Regarding the study as a whole: CXCR3-negative and CXCR3-positive naive cells shared comparable TRBV-TRBJ usage, but memory cells did not. Fresh PBMCs went into most assays, and CXCR3 expression partly declined after cryopreservation.

Per the germline V gene, CDR1 is LNHDA and CDR2 is SQIVND (reference sequence). This CDR3 spans 11 amino acids. UMI-labeled TRB cDNA libraries were prepared by 5' RACE. After re-calling the 5' RACE reads, TCRdb lists one entry per CDR3 protein, DNA absent. The repertoire table contains approximately 47,000 distinct CDR3 sequences. Points on this clonotype: Its cognate antigen is unknown.

The TCR was taken from a human donor in good health. Some clones in this sample may be carry-over from other donors' samples. The material sequenced was naive CXCR3- CD8+ T cells from blood. Subset denoted: CD45RO-CCR7+CD27+CD95- naive CD8+ T cells lacking CXCR3 (TNR3-). The rearrangement links TRBV19 to TRBJ1-2; as DNA is missing, the TRBD1 call by TCRdb cannot be tested. This CDR3 is CASHIPGTLTF.